The 27 T cell receptor beta chains below come from one sample, sequenced in a study of lymphopenia after photon versus proton radiotherapy. The method was immunoSEQ multiplex PCR; TCRdb's version includes in-frame clones alone and lacks a portion of them. The table lists 7,100 or so clones, about nine tenths of them singletons. The specimen comprised peripheral blood, sampled from a patient treated with photon-based radiotherapy. Receptors originate from a woman in her 70s with pancreatic cancer.

The chain has TRBV7-9 and TRBJ2-7; 11 bases match TRBD2. V lost 4 bases and J lost 4; bases outside the gene matches: 9. This CDR3 is 16 amino acids long. The V gene's germline CDR1 is SEHNR and CDR2 FQNEAQ (reference sequence). CDR3 in amino acids: CASSSLAGGLEYEQYF. The DNA of the CDR3 is TGTGCCAGCAGCTCCTTAGCGGGAGGGTTGGAATACGAGCAGTACTTC.

The table lists this clone with a few counts. V and J are TRBV6-1 and TRBJ2-7, with 7 bases matching TRBD1. This CDR3 is built from 15 residues. Trimming cost V 0 bases and J 7 bases; bases outside gene matches: 9. Germline CDR1 MNHNS, CDR2 SASEGT. CDR3 residues: CASSEATGHIGEQYF. The CDR3 bases are TGTGCCAGCAGTGAAGCGACAGGGCACATAGGGGAGCAGTACTTC.

The chain is built from TRBV4-1 and TRBJ2-7, with 13 nucleotides matching TRBD2. CDR3 length equals 16 residues. The germline gives CDR1 MGHRA, CDR2 YSYEKL. After removal of 3 bases from V and 6 bases from J, the junction contained 8 bases not matched to a gene. The CDR3 coding sequence is TGCGCCAGCAGCCAGACCACTAGCGGGAGGGCCGGCGAGCAGTACTTC. It yields the protein CASSQTTSGRAGEQYF.

The V gene is TRBV29-1, the J gene TRBJ2-3; no firm D call. CDR3 length: 14 residues. Germline V lookup: CDR1 SQVTM, CDR2 ANQGSEA. Trimming pared 4 bases from V and 0 bases from J, leaving 11 bases between. CDR3 sequence: CSVVHFTSTDTQYF. DNA for the CDR3: TGCAGCGTTGTACATTTCACTAGCACAGATACGCAGTATTTT.

The J gene is TRBJ2-1, the V gene TRBV7-9, with 11 bases identical to TRBD2. From germline, CDR1 is SEHNR and CDR2 FQNEAQ (reference sequence). V shed 10 bases and J 1 base; nucleotides not matched to a gene: 15. This CDR3 region has 18 residues. The CDR3 nucleotides are TGTGCCACCGTCTCTCGGGCTAGCGGGAGGTCGTCCTACAATGAGCAGTTCTTC. This translates into CATVSRASGRSSYNEQFF.

The chain employs TRBV27 and TRBJ2-5, with D hard to call. Near its end, the DNA agrees better with TRBJ2-7, so the J call may be wrong. CDR1 MNHEY and CDR2 SMNVEV come from the germline V gene (reference sequence). This CDR3 comprises 13 residues. CDR3 nucleotide sequence: TGTGCCAGCAGTTACCGGGTTCAGTACGAGCAGTACTTC. Residues: CASSYRVQYEQYF.

J is TRBJ2-7 and V is TRBV7-2; TRBD2 might be the D (6 bases). CDR1 and CDR2 (germline): SGHTA, FQGNSA. The CDR3 runs to 18 residues. Trimming pared 1 base from V and 2 bases from J, leaving 21 bases between. CDR3 region: CASSLVSGDGTGAYEQYF. Written as DNA, the CDR3 is TGTGCCAGCAGCTTAGTATCGGGGGATGGGACTGGTGCCTACGAGCAGTACTTC.

In regard to this clone: The junction differs from germline at one of its ends, possibly a read error. The chain uses TRBV5-1 and TRBJ2-5; 8 bases match TRBD1. Germline CDR1 is SGHRS and CDR2 is YFSETQ. The CDR3 covers 15 residues. The CDR3 DNA sequence: TGCGCCAGCAGCTTCGCAGGGGGCTTTCAAGAGGCCCAGTACTTC. Translation gives CASSFAGGFQEAQYF.

The V gene is TRBV28, the J gene TRBJ2-7; 11 positions agree with TRBD2. J lost 3 bases, V lost 5 bases, and 6 bases had no gene match. The CDR3 has 15 amino acids. The germline V gene encodes CDR1 MDHEN and CDR2 SYDVKM. The CDR3 loop reads CASSVKLAGVYEQYF. For the CDR3, the DNA is TGTGCCAGCAGTGTGAAACTAGCGGGAGTCTACGAGCAGTACTTC.

The chain is built from TRBV28 and TRBJ2-5; D may correspond to TRBD1 or TRBD2 (5 bases each). The J call is doubtful: the DNA matches TRBJ2-7 better. CDR3 length: 15 residues. Germline CDR1 reads MDHEN; CDR2 reads SYDVKM. The DNA of the CDR3 is TGTGCCAGCAGTCCCCCGGAGTGGGGGTTCTACGAGCAGTACTTC. Translated, it gives CASSPPEWGFYEQYF.

The gene calls are TRBV7-2 and TRBJ2-2; a weak D match, TRBD1 (6 bases). With 5 bases removed from V and 5 bases from J, the gap between germline ends came to 15 bases. CDR1 and CDR2 from the germline V gene are SGHTA and FQGNSA. The CDR3 is 15 residues long. CDR3: CASSPLGQGTGELFF. DNA of the CDR3: TGTGCCAGCAGCCCTCTGGGGCAGGGGACCGGGGAGCTGTTTTTT.

V gene TRBV9 combines with J gene TRBJ2-7, with TRBD1 matching over 8 bases. The CDR3 spans 14 residues. With 3 bases clipped from V and 5 bases from J, the junction kept 7 bases outside the gene matches. The germline gives CDR1 SGDLS, CDR2 YYNGEE. CDR3 nucleotides: TGTGCCAGCAGCGCGCGGACAGGGATGAACGAGCAGTACTTC. Its translation is CASSARTGMNEQYF.

This chain uses TRBV14 with TRBJ2-7; 8 bases map to TRBD2. The CDR3 has 15 residues. Germline values: CDR1 SGHDN, CDR2 FVKESK. Losses at the gene ends were 2 bases for V and 2 bases for J; bases not matched to a gene: 5. The CDR3 is CASSQNGRGAYEQYF. The CDR3 DNA reads as TGTGCCAGCAGCCAAAACGGGAGGGGGGCCTACGAGCAGTACTTC.

The chain links TRBV18 to TRBJ2-2; possibly TRBD2 for D (6 bases). Trimming pared 10 bases from V and 2 bases from J, leaving 14 bases between. This CDR3 has 14 residues. The germline V gene has CDR1 KGHSH and CDR2 LQKENI. The CDR3 is CATHLGLNTGELFF. CDR3 in DNA: TGTGCCACCCACCTCGGACTAAACACCGGGGAGCTGTTTTTT.

The chain combines TRBV18 with TRBJ2-2; possible D gene TRBD2, 5 bases. The germline CDR1 and CDR2 sequences are KGHSH and LQKENI. V lost 4 bases to trimming and J lost 0 bases, with 9 bases between them. CDR3 size: 15 residues. The DNA for the CDR3 is TGTGCCAGCTCACGGGAGACCTCGAACACCGGGGAGCTGTTTTTT. This encodes CASSRETSNTGELFF.

This clone was observed a single time. CDR3 in DNA: TGTGCCAGCAGTTCGATTTGGGTACAGTCCTACGAGCAGTACTTC. Protein sequence: CASSSIWVQSYEQYF. The genes are TRBV28 and TRBJ2-7; no definite D call. V lost 4 bases, J lost 1 base, and 14 bases lay in between. Germline V gene lookup returns CDR1 MDHEN and CDR2 SYDVKM. The CDR3 length is 15 residues.

The V gene is TRBV2, the J gene TRBJ1-3; 7 bases align to TRBD1. Germline assignment: CDR1 SNHLY and CDR2 FYNNEI. Trimming at V came to 9 bases and at J to 1 base, leaving 6 bases not matched to a gene. The CDR3 loop spans 14 amino acids. The CDR3 loop is CASAQGVSGNTIYF. The CDR3 DNA sequence: TGTGCCAGTGCCCAGGGGGTGTCTGGAAACACCATATATTTT.

J is TRBJ2-7 and V is TRBV9; 7 bases match TRBD1. CDR1 is SGDLS and CDR2 is YYNGEE in the germline V gene. V lost 4 bases and J lost 3; bases outside the gene matches: 7. The CDR3 runs to 14 residues. Here the CDR3 reads CASSPRDSFYEQYF. Here the CDR3 DNA reads TGTGCCAGCAGCCCCCGGGACAGCTTCTACGAGCAGTACTTC.

The chain joins TRBV7-9 to TRBJ2-2; D is ambiguous. This CDR3 spans 12 amino acids. Per germline, CDR1 SEHNR and CDR2 FQNEAQ (reference sequence). V was shortened by 3 bases and J by 3 bases, with 2 bases between the two germline ends. The CDR3 coding sequence is TGTGCCAGCAGCTTTCACACCGGGGAGCTGTTTTTT. Residues: CASSFHTGELFF.

This chain connects TRBV7-9 to TRBJ2-1, with 11 bases lining up with TRBD2. Germline V lookup: CDR1 SEHNR, CDR2 FQNEAQ (reference sequence). Trimming removed 5 bases from V and 7 bases from J; junction bases left unmatched: 13. The CDR3 runs 17 residues. The CDR3 DNA reads TGTGCCAGCAGCCCCCCTAATAGGGGACTAGCGGATAATGAGCAGTTCTTC. This sequence encodes CASSPPNRGLADNEQFF. Using reference TRBV7-9 and TRBJ2-1 for the parts outside the CDR3, the full variable domain is DTGVSQNPRHKITKRGQNVTFRCDPISEHNRLYWYRQTLGQGPEFLTYFQNEAQLEKSRLLSDRFSAERPKGSFSTLEIQRTEQGDSAMYLCASSPPNRGLADNEQFFGPGTRLTVL.

This chain joins TRBV7-8 and TRBJ2-7, with a possible D match to TRBD1 (6 bases). Germline V gives CDR1 SGHVS, CDR2 FQNEAQ. The length of the CDR3 is 17 residues. Trimming shortened V by 1 base and J by 3 bases, and 19 bases separated the two germline ends. For the CDR3, the DNA is TGTGCCAGCAGCTTAGTGGGGGCTTGGACAACCGGCTACGAGCAGTACTTC. Residues: CASSLVGAWTTGYEQYF. The full variable domain, completed using reference TRBV7-8 and TRBJ2-7, is GAGVSQSPRYKVAKRGQDVALRCDPISGHVSLFWYQQALGQGPEFLTYFQNEAQLDKSGLPSDRFFAERPEGSVSTLKIQRTQQEDSAVYLCASSLVGAWTTGYEQYFGPGTRLTVT.

V and J are TRBV5-1 and TRBJ2-7; 8 bases are shared with TRBD1. V shed 0 bases, J shed 2 bases, and the junction held 4 bases outside the gene matches. This CDR3 comprises 15 residues. The germline CDR1 and CDR2 sequences are SGHRS and YFSETQ. Here the CDR3 reads CASSLDGQGPYEQYF. As DNA, the CDR3 is TGCGCCAGCAGCTTGGACGGACAGGGTCCCTACGAGCAGTACTTC.

This clone was seen a handful of times. CDR3 nucleotide sequence: TGTGCCAGCAGCTTAGATATGAGGGATGAGCAGTTCTTC. It yields the protein CASSLDMRDEQFF. The rearrangement joins TRBV11-2 to TRBJ2-1, with D tentatively TRBD2 (5 bases). The CDR3 sequence is 13 residues long. Germline CDR1 reads SGHAT; CDR2 reads FQNNGV. V was clipped by 0 bases and J by 8 bases, with 8 bases between them.

The genes are TRBV7-2 and TRBJ2-7, with D perhaps being TRBD1 or TRBD2 (5 bases each). CDR3 length equals 13 residues. Trimming stripped 8 bases from V and 2 bases from J, with 13 bases between. CDR1 is SGHTA and CDR2 is FQGNSA in the germline V gene. DNA of the CDR3: TGTGCCAGCGCCCGAACGGGGCCCTACGAGCAGTACTTC. This translates into CASARTGPYEQYF. Full variable domain (remainder filled in from reference TRBV7-2 and TRBJ2-7): GAGVSQSPSNKVTEKGKDVELRCDPISGHTALYWYRQSLGQGLEFLIYFQGNSAPDKSGLPSDRFSAERTGGSVSTLTIQRTQQEDSAVYLCASARTGPYEQYFGPGTRLTVT.

V gene TRBV12-5 combines with J gene TRBJ2-7; TRBD2 agrees at 8 bases. Germline lookup yields CDR1 LGHNT and CDR2 FRNRAP. V was pared by 2 bases and J by 2 bases, with 5 bases of the junction left unmatched. CDR3 length: 15 residues. The CDR3 here is CASGLIAGSTYEQYF. As DNA, the CDR3 is TGTGCTAGTGGTTTGATAGCGGGGAGCACCTACGAGCAGTACTTC.

The genes are TRBV5-4 and TRBJ2-7; D remains unclear. The V end lost 0 bases, the J end lost 2 bases, and 9 bases lay between the germline ends. Germline loops: CDR1 SGHNT, CDR2 YYREEE (reference sequence). The CDR3 totals 14 residues. The CDR3 sequence is CASSLAGNPYEQYF. CDR3 nucleotide sequence: TGTGCCAGCAGCTTGGCGGGTAACCCCTACGAGCAGTACTTC.

The V call is TRBV7-3, the J call TRBJ1-6, with 7 bases identical to TRBD1. Losses at the gene ends were 2 bases for V and 7 bases for J; bases not matched to a gene: 5. This CDR3 is built from 15 residues. Germline V gives CDR1 SGHTA, CDR2 FQGTGA. CDR3 residues: CASSLSGQTNSPLHF. CDR3 DNA sequence: TGTGCCAGCAGCTTATCGGGACAGACAAATTCACCCCTCCACTTT.